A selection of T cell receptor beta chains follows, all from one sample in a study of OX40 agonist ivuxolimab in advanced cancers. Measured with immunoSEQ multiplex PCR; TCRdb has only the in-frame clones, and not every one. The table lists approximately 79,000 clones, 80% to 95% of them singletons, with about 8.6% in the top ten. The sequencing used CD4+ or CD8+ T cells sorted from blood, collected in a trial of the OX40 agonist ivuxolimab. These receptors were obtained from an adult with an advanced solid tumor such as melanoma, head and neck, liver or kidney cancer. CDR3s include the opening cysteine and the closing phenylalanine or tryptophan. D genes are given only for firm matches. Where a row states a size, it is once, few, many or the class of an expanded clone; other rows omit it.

cdr3_nt: TGTGCCAACCGCACGGGGAACACCGGGGAGCTGTTTTTT
cdr3_aa: CANRTGNTGELFF
d_call: NA
clone_size: NA
j_call: TRBJ2-2
v_call: TRBV7-9

cdr3_nt: TGCGCCAGCAGCGACGGGGGAGTCTACAATGAGCAGTTCTTC
cdr3_aa: CASSDGGVYNEQFF
d_call: NA
clone_size: NA
j_call: TRBJ2-1
v_call: TRBV5-1

cdr3_nt: TGTGCCAGCAGCTTAGATGGTGAGCAGTTCTTC
cdr3_aa: CASSLDGEQFF
d_call: NA
clone_size: NA
j_call: TRBJ2-1
v_call: TRBV7-9

cdr3_nt: TGTGCCAGCAGCCCCGCCCGGACAGCCTACGAGCAGTACTTC
cdr3_aa: CASSPARTAYEQYF
d_call: NA
clone_size: NA
j_call: TRBJ2-7
v_call: TRBV13

cdr3_nt: TGTGCCAGCAGCCCCGGAGCGGGGACCCACACAGATACGCAGTATTTT
cdr3_aa: CASSPGAGTHTDTQYF
d_call: TRBD2
clone_size: NA
j_call: TRBJ2-3
v_call: TRBV9

cdr3_nt: TGTGCCAGCAGCCGAAACTATGGCTACACCTTC
cdr3_aa: CASSRNYGYTF
d_call: NA
clone_size: NA
j_call: TRBJ1-2
v_call: TRBV7-2

cdr3_nt: TGCGCCAGCAGCCACCAGACATCTACCCCATACGAGCAGTACTTC
cdr3_aa: CASSHQTSTPYEQYF
d_call: NA
clone_size: NA
j_call: TRBJ2-7
v_call: TRBV4-1

cdr3_nt: TGTGCCAGCAGTTTATGGGTAGGAGGTCGGCCCCAGCATTTT
cdr3_aa: CASSLWVGGRPQHF
d_call: NA
clone_size: NA
j_call: TRBJ1-5
v_call: TRBV27

cdr3_nt: TGTGCCACCAGCAGTATGGGCAGCGGGGGGGCCAATGAGCAGTTCTTC
cdr3_aa: CATSSMGSGGANEQFF
d_call: TRBD2
clone_size: NA
j_call: TRBJ2-1
v_call: TRBV15

cdr3_nt: TGTGCCAGCATCAGACTGGGGGAAGAGACCCAGTACTTC
cdr3_aa: CASIRLGEETQYF
d_call: NA
clone_size: NA
j_call: TRBJ2-5
v_call: TRBV6-5

cdr3_nt: TGTGCCAGCAGTGATTGGGTGAGCTCCTATAATTCACCCCTCCACTTT
cdr3_aa: CASSDWVSSYNSPLHF
d_call: NA
clone_size: NA
j_call: TRBJ1-6
v_call: TRBV6-1

cdr3_nt: TGCGCCAGCAGCTTGTTTTCTAGCGGGAATGAGCAGTTCTTC
cdr3_aa: CASSLFSSGNEQFF
d_call: TRBD2
clone_size: NA
j_call: TRBJ2-1
v_call: TRBV5-1

cdr3_nt: TGTGCCAGCAGTCGGACGGGGGAAAACCAAGAGACCCAGTACTTC
cdr3_aa: CASSRTGENQETQYF
d_call: NA
clone_size: NA
j_call: TRBJ2-5
v_call: TRBV25-1

cdr3_nt: TGTGCCAGCAGGGACCTCGTAGATACGCAGTATTTT
cdr3_aa: CASRDLVDTQYF
d_call: NA
clone_size: NA
j_call: TRBJ2-3
v_call: TRBV5-4

cdr3_nt: TGCAGCGTTACGACGGGGGACGACCTTGGAAACACCATATATTTT
cdr3_aa: CSVTTGDDLGNTIYF
d_call: NA
clone_size: NA
j_call: TRBJ1-3
v_call: TRBV29-1

cdr3_nt: TGTGCCAGCAGTTCGGGGACCACTGAAGCTTTCTTT
cdr3_aa: CASSSGTTEAFF
d_call: NA
clone_size: few
j_call: TRBJ1-1
v_call: TRBV27

cdr3_nt: TGCGCCAGCAGCCAAGCGGCTAACACTGAAGCTTTCTTT
cdr3_aa: CASSQAANTEAFF
d_call: NA
clone_size: NA
j_call: TRBJ1-1
v_call: TRBV4-3

cdr3_nt: TGTGCCAGCCGAGGTCGGACGGCGGGGAAGGATGGCTACACCTTC
cdr3_aa: CASRGRTAGKDGYTF
d_call: NA
clone_size: NA
j_call: TRBJ1-2
v_call: TRBV9

cdr3_nt: TGTGCCAGCAGCTTACCCCCTCCGGTGACTGAAGCTTTCTTT
cdr3_aa: CASSLPPPVTEAFF
d_call: NA
clone_size: NA
j_call: TRBJ1-1
v_call: TRBV11-3

cdr3_nt: TGTGCCAGCAGCGCGAACACAGGAAAAGCCTACAATGAGCAGTTCTTC
cdr3_aa: CASSANTGKAYNEQFF
d_call: NA
clone_size: NA
j_call: TRBJ2-1
v_call: TRBV9

cdr3_nt: TGTGCCAGCAGCTCAATGGGAAGGGAACTAGCCAGTGACATTCAGTACTTC
cdr3_aa: CASSSMGRELASDIQYF
d_call: NA
clone_size: NA
j_call: TRBJ2-4
v_call: TRBV4-2

cdr3_nt: TGTGCCAGCAGCCACCCCGGCGGGGGGCCCTACGAGCAGTACTTC
cdr3_aa: CASSHPGGGPYEQYF
d_call: TRBD2
clone_size: NA
j_call: TRBJ2-7
v_call: TRBV5-6

cdr3_nt: TGTGCCAGCTCCCGGGCCACGAGTGGAAACACCATATATTTT
cdr3_aa: CASSRATSGNTIYF
d_call: NA
clone_size: NA
j_call: TRBJ1-3
v_call: TRBV18

cdr3_nt: TGTGCCAGCAGTTTATGGATTAGCGGTCAAAATGAGCAGTTCTTC
cdr3_aa: CASSLWISGQNEQFF
d_call: NA
clone_size: NA
j_call: TRBJ2-1
v_call: TRBV27

cdr3_nt: TGTGCCAGCAGCTTCGGACAGCCCAATCAGCCCCAGCATTTT
cdr3_aa: CASSFGQPNQPQHF
d_call: NA
clone_size: NA
j_call: TRBJ1-5
v_call: TRBV7-8

cdr3_nt: TGTGCCAGCAGTGGATCAGGGGCCAATCAGCCCCAGCATTTT
cdr3_aa: CASSGSGANQPQHF
d_call: NA
clone_size: NA
j_call: TRBJ1-5
v_call: TRBV9

cdr3_nt: TGTGCCAGCTCACCACAATCCCGGACAGGGGTTTGGGAGCAGTACTTC
cdr3_aa: CASSPQSRTGVWEQYF
d_call: TRBD1
clone_size: NA
j_call: TRBJ2-7
v_call: TRBV18

cdr3_nt: TGTGCCAGCAGATCCCAGGGGGGATCGCGCCACGAGCAGTACTTC
cdr3_aa: CASRSQGGSRHEQYF
d_call: NA
clone_size: NA
j_call: TRBJ2-7
v_call: TRBV27

cdr3_nt: TGTGCCAGTATCAGGGGGCACACTGAAGCTTTCTTT
cdr3_aa: CASIRGHTEAFF
d_call: TRBD1
clone_size: NA
j_call: TRBJ1-1
v_call: TRBV19

cdr3_nt: TGTGCCAGCAGCTTGGAGGCAGGGTCCGATGAGCAGTTCTTC
cdr3_aa: CASSLEAGSDEQFF
d_call: NA
clone_size: NA
j_call: TRBJ2-1
v_call: TRBV5-8

cdr3_nt: TGTGCCAGCAGACAAGGACAGGGGGAGGGGGATGAGCAGTTCTTC
cdr3_aa: CASRQGQGEGDEQFF
d_call: TRBD1
clone_size: NA
j_call: TRBJ2-1
v_call: TRBV2

cdr3_nt: TGTGCCAGCAGCTTTGGGTATACCTACGAGCAGTACTTC
cdr3_aa: CASSFGYTYEQYF
d_call: NA
clone_size: NA
j_call: TRBJ2-7
v_call: TRBV7-2

cdr3_nt: TGTGCCAGTTCAATACAGGGGATCTCTGAAGCTTTCTTT
cdr3_aa: CASSIQGISEAFF
d_call: TRBD1
clone_size: NA
j_call: TRBJ1-1
v_call: TRBV25-1

cdr3_nt: TGCAGCGTGGTGGGACAGAACTATGGCTACACCTTC
cdr3_aa: CSVVGQNYGYTF
d_call: TRBD1
clone_size: NA
j_call: TRBJ1-2
v_call: TRBV29-1

cdr3_nt: TGCAGCGTTGAAGGGACAGACCTGAACACTGAAGCTTTCTTT
cdr3_aa: CSVEGTDLNTEAFF
d_call: NA
clone_size: few
j_call: TRBJ1-1
v_call: TRBV29-1

cdr3_nt: TGCGCCAGCAGCCCTTATGAAACTGACATGAATGAAAAACTGTTTTTT
cdr3_aa: CASSPYETDMNEKLFF
d_call: NA
clone_size: medium-sized
j_call: TRBJ1-4
v_call: TRBV4-1

cdr3_nt: TGTGCCAGCTCACCAGAAGGAACAGGGTTGAACTCACCCCTCCACTTT
cdr3_aa: CASSPEGTGLNSPLHF
d_call: NA
clone_size: few
j_call: TRBJ1-6
v_call: TRBV18

cdr3_nt: TGTGCCAGCAGCCCACAGGGCTCTGGGGCCAACGTCCTGACTTTC
cdr3_aa: CASSPQGSGANVLTF
d_call: NA
clone_size: once
j_call: TRBJ2-6
v_call: TRBV5-5

cdr3_nt: TGTGCCAGCAGTTCCGTCGTGGACACACCAACGCAGTATTTT
cdr3_aa: CASSSVVDTPTQYF
d_call: NA
clone_size: NA
j_call: TRBJ2-3
v_call: TRBV6-6

cdr3_nt: TGCGCCAGCAGCCAAGTCTGGGGGTGGAGCTTGGATTCCTACGAGCAGTACTTC
cdr3_aa: CASSQVWGWSLDSYEQYF
d_call: NA
clone_size: NA
j_call: TRBJ2-7
v_call: TRBV4-1

cdr3_nt: TGTGCCAGCAGCTCAGACAGGTTTAATTCACCCCTCCACTTT
cdr3_aa: CASSSDRFNSPLHF
d_call: NA
clone_size: once
j_call: TRBJ1-6
v_call: TRBV7-6

cdr3_nt: TGTGCCAGCGGTGGACAAACGAACACTGAAGCTTTCTTT
cdr3_aa: CASGGQTNTEAFF
d_call: NA
clone_size: NA
j_call: TRBJ1-1
v_call: TRBV7-9

cdr3_nt: TGTGCCAGCAGCTCACTTTCGACAGGAGAAGACGCCCAGTACTTC
cdr3_aa: CASSSLSTGEDAQYF
d_call: NA
clone_size: NA
j_call: TRBJ2-5
v_call: TRBV5-4

cdr3_nt: TGCAGCGTGGAAGGGGTCGGTCAGGGGACCTACGAGCAGTACTTC
cdr3_aa: CSVEGVGQGTYEQYF
d_call: NA
clone_size: NA
j_call: TRBJ2-7
v_call: TRBV29-1

cdr3_nt: TGTGCCAGCAGCTTAGGGCAGGGGGGGAGTCCAGTCTCCTACGAGCAGTACTTC
cdr3_aa: CASSLGQGGSPVSYEQYF
d_call: NA
clone_size: NA
j_call: TRBJ2-7
v_call: TRBV13

cdr3_nt: TGTGCCAGCAGACAACGAGGGGATGGCTACACCTTC
cdr3_aa: CASRQRGDGYTF
d_call: NA
clone_size: NA
j_call: TRBJ1-2
v_call: TRBV6-5

cdr3_nt: TGTGCCAGCAGCCAGGGGACAGGTCTTAGGGGCTACACCTTC
cdr3_aa: CASSQGTGLRGYTF
d_call: TRBD1
clone_size: NA
j_call: TRBJ1-2
v_call: TRBV13

cdr3_nt: TGTGCCAGTACCTCAGGGGGAGGGCCCACCTACAATGAGCAGTTCTTC
cdr3_aa: CASTSGGGPTYNEQFF
d_call: NA
clone_size: NA
j_call: TRBJ2-1
v_call: TRBV27

cdr3_nt: TGCGCCAGCAGCCATCGCGACGGCAATAGCAATCAGCCCCAGCATTTT
cdr3_aa: CASSHRDGNSNQPQHF
d_call: NA
clone_size: NA
j_call: TRBJ1-5
v_call: TRBV4-1

cdr3_nt: TGTGCCAGCAGCGTAGTCCAGGGTATAGACACTGAAGCTTTCTTT
cdr3_aa: CASSVVQGIDTEAFF
d_call: NA
clone_size: few
j_call: TRBJ1-1
v_call: TRBV9

cdr3_nt: TGTGCCAGCAGTCACATGGGCTCACTAACTCACGGCAATGAGCAGTTCTTC
cdr3_aa: CASSHMGSLTHGNEQFF
d_call: NA
clone_size: NA
j_call: TRBJ2-1
v_call: TRBV7-3

cdr3_nt: TGCGCCAGCAGCTTTTTCGGGGGGGAGTCCACAGATACGCAGTATTTT
cdr3_aa: CASSFFGGESTDTQYF
d_call: TRBD2
clone_size: NA
j_call: TRBJ2-3
v_call: TRBV5-1

cdr3_nt: TGTGCCAGCAGCCTATACCAGGGGAGCGGGGGGCTTTACAATGAGCAGTTCTTC
cdr3_aa: CASSLYQGSGGLYNEQFF
d_call: TRBD2
clone_size: NA
j_call: TRBJ2-1
v_call: TRBV27